The clone carrying this TCR beta chain turned up a few times. The sample, around 10 milliliters of peripheral blood, was drawn from each donor. Using a J-beta primer mix together with a sample-barcoded 5' primer, a second PCR was run for about 7 to 12 cycles. The template-switch adaptor, which had 12 random nucleotides, put a tag on each cDNA molecule. From the 5' RACE reads, TCRdb called clonotypes with MiXCR, one entry per CDR3 protein. Here the sample spans hundreds of thousands of distinct CDR3 sequences, around three fifths being singletons. The data were obtained in a study of blood T cells in healthy people across ages. Trimming removed 1 base from V and 0 bases from J, with 14 bases in between. Germline CDR1 and CDR2: SGHNT and YYREEE (reference sequence). The CDR3 runs to 17 residues.

The sequence derives from a man between 60 and 70 years old in good health. The sequencing sample was made of blood. This chain connects TRBV5-4 to TRBJ2-4, with a possible D match to TRBD1 (5 bases). DNA for the CDR3: TGTGCCAGCAGCTTGTTTGGGGCCAGGGAAGCCAAAAACATTCAGTACTTC. Protein: CASSLFGAREAKNIQYF.